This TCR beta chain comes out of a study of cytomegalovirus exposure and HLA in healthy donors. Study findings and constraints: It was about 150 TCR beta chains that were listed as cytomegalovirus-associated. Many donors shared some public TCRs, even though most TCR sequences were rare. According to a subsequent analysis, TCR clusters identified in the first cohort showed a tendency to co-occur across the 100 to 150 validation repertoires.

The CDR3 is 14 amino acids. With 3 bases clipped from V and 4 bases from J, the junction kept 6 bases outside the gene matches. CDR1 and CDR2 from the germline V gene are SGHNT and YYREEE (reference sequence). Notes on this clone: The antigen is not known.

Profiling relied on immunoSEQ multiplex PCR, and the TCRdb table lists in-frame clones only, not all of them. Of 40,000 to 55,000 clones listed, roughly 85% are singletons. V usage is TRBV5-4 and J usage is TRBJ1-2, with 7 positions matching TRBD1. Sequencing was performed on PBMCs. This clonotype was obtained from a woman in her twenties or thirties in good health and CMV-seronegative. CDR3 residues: CASSSVGTAYGYTF. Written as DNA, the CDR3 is TGTGCCAGCAGCTCCGTAGGGACAGCCTATGGCTACACCTTC.